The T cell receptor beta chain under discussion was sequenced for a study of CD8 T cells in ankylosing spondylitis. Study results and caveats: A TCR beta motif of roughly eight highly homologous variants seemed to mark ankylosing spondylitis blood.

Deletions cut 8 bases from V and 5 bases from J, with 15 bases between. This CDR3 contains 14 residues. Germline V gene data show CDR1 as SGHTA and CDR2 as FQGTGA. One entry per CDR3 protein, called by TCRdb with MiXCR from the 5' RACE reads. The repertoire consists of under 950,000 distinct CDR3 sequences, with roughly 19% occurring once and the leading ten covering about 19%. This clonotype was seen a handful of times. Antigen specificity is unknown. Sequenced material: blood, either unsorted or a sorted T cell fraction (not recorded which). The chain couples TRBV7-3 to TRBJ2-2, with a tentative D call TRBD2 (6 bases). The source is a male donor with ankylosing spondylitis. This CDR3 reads CASAKSGETGELFF. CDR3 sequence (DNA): TGTGCCAGCGCTAAGTCGGGGGAGACCGGGGAGCTGTTTTTT.